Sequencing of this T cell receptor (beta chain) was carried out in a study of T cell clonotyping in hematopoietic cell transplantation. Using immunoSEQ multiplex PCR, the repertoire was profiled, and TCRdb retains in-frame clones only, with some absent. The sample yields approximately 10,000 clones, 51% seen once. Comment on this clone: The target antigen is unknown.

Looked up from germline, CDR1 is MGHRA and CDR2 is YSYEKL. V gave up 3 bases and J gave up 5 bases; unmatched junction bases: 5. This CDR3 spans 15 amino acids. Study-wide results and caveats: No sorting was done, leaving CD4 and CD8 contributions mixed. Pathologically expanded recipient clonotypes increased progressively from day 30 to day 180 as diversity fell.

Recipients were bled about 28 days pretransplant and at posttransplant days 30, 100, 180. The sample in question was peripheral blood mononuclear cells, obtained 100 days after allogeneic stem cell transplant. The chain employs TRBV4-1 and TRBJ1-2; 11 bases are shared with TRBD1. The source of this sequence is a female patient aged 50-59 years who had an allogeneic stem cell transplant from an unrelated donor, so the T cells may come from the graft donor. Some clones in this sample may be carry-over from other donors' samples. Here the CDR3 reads CASSHPGDRGYGYTF. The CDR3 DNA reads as TGCGCCAGCAGCCACCCGGGGGACAGGGGGTATGGCTACACCTTC.